These 19 T cell receptor beta chains were sequenced from one sample in a study of blood T cells in healthy people across ages. Then a second PCR, running about 6 to 12 cycles, was carried out with a sample-barcoded 5' primer and a J-beta primer mix. MiXCR, run by TCRdb on the 5' RACE reads, gives a single entry per CDR3 protein. The profile shows around 970,000 distinct CDR3 sequences, roughly 51% of them singletons. Sequenced sample: blood. The origin of the receptors is a woman aged 55-70 years in good health.

The chain links TRBV12-3 or TRBV12-4 to TRBJ2-5, with 9 bases matching TRBD2. J gave up 2 bases and V 5 bases, and 12 bases lay outside the gene matches. The CDR3 runs to 17 residues. CDR3 nucleotide sequence: TGTGCCAGCAGTCGGCGACTAGCGGATAAAATACAAGAGACCCAGTACTTC. As protein: CASSRRLADKIQETQYF.

This sequence joins TRBV10-1 and TRBJ2-7; possible D gene TRBD1, 5 bases. Per germline, CDR1 WNHNN and CDR2 SYGVQD (reference sequence). Trimming cost V 3 bases and J 6 bases, with 15 bases left between them. This CDR3 region has 14 residues. The chain's CDR3 is CASSDSRWGPEQYF. DNA of the CDR3: TGCGCCAGCAGTGATTCCCGGTGGGGCCCCGAGCAGTACTTC.

The chain links TRBV12-3 or TRBV12-4 to TRBJ2-4; TRBD1 agrees at 7 bases. V lost 6 bases and J lost 7; bases outside the gene matches: 9. The CDR3 runs 14 residues. CDR3 protein: CASRNRGTQNIQYF. The CDR3 nucleotides are TGTGCCAGCAGAAACAGGGGTACCCAGAACATTCAGTACTTC.

The J gene is TRBJ2-5, the V gene TRBV18; possibly TRBD2 for D (6 bases). This CDR3 is built from 15 residues. The V and J ends lost 6 bases and 3 bases respectively, with 17 bases between them. Germline V lookup: CDR1 KGHSH, CDR2 LQKENI. The CDR3 loop reads CASSSRGTGEETQYF. CDR3 coding DNA: TGTGCCAGCTCCTCACGGGGAACGGGAGAAGAGACCCAGTACTTC. Based on the CDR3 plus reference TRBV18 and TRBJ2-5, the full variable domain is NAGVMQNPRHLVRRRGQEARLRCSPMKGHSHVYWYRQLPEEGLKFMVYLQKENIIDESGMPKERFSAEFPKEGPSILRIQQVVRGDSAAYFCASSSRGTGEETQYFGPGTRLLVL.

This rearrangement joins TRBV3-1 to TRBJ2-7; no clear D. The CDR3 spans 12 residues. Trimming took 5 bases from V and 3 from J, leaving 8 bases between them. Germline V gives CDR1 LGHDT, CDR2 YNNKEL (reference sequence). DNA for the CDR3: TGTGCCAGCAGCAAGAGAGACTACGAGCAGTACTTC. Protein product: CASSKRDYEQYF.

This chain joins TRBV7-6 and TRBJ2-7, with D tentatively TRBD1 or TRBD2 (5 bases each). Trimming removed 5 bases at V and 1 base at J, with 30 bases between. The CDR3 runs 20 residues. Germline CDR1 reads SGHVS; CDR2 reads FNYEAQ. The chain's CDR3 is CASSPNRVLGPRGPSYEQYF. The CDR3, as DNA: TGTGCCAGCAGCCCTAATCGGGTCTTGGGCCCACGGGGACCTTCCTACGAGCAGTACTTC.

This clonotype was detected ten times or more. The chain couples TRBV7-2 to TRBJ1-2, with unresolved D. Germline lookup yields CDR1 SGHTA and CDR2 FQGNSA. The V end lost 0 bases, the J end lost 5 bases, and 10 bases lay between the germline ends. The CDR3 runs 14 residues. In DNA, the CDR3 is TGTGCCAGCAGCTTAGCGCCAATTAAATATGGCTACACCTTC. It specifies CASSLAPIKYGYTF.

This clonotype was counted a few times. The rearrangement uses TRBV7-2 and TRBJ2-7; unclear D gene. Looked up from germline, CDR1 is SGHTA and CDR2 is FQGNSA. V lost 5 bases, J lost 0 bases, and 20 bases lay in between. The CDR3 is 17 amino acids. CDR3 DNA: TGTGCCAGCAGCATCCCTTCTTCACGGCTGACCTCCTACGAGCAGTACTTC. This codes for CASSIPSSRLTSYEQYF. Full variable domain (rest looked up from reference TRBV7-2 and TRBJ2-7): GAGVSQSPSNKVTEKGKDVELRCDPISGHTALYWYRQSLGQGLEFLIYFQGNSAPDKSGLPSDRFSAERTGGSVSTLTIQRTQQEDSAVYLCASSIPSSRLTSYEQYFGPGTRLTVT.

This clonotype was picked up a small number of times. The chain couples TRBV6-5 to TRBJ2-2; 7 nucleotides agree with TRBD1. The germline gives CDR1 MNHEY, CDR2 SVGAGI. This CDR3 spans 14 amino acids. The J segment lost 4 bases and the V segment lost 10 bases, leaving 9 bases of the junction unmatched. CDR3 sequence (DNA): TGTGCCACCCGGGACAGCGATTTCACCGGGGAGCTGTTTTTT. It translates to CATRDSDFTGELFF.

V is TRBV27 and J is TRBJ1-1; the D gene is possibly TRBD1 (6 bases). V lost 8 bases and J lost 4, with 14 bases in between. CDR3 length: 13 residues. The germline CDR1 and CDR2 sequences are MNHEY and SMNVEV (reference sequence). Written as DNA, the CDR3 is TGTGCCAGCGGTCTCCAGGGGCCCACTGAAGCTTTCTTT. Its protein is CASGLQGPTEAFF.

This clonotype was picked up many times. CDR3 DNA sequence: TGTGCCAGCACTCCGGGGACAACCTACAATGAGCAGTTCTTC. The encoded protein is CASTPGTTYNEQFF. This sequence joins TRBV12-3 or TRBV12-4 and TRBJ2-1, with D perhaps matching TRBD1 (6 bases). CDR3 length: 14 amino acids. The ends were cut back, 7 bases at V and 2 bases at J, with 12 bases in the middle.

CDR3 in amino acids: CASSRMVRSNEKLFF. CDR3 coding DNA: TGTGCCAGCAGCCGCATGGTTCGATCTAATGAAAAACTGTTTTTT. The genes are TRBV7-2 and TRBJ1-4, with no clear D. Germline loops: CDR1 SGHTA, CDR2 FQGNSA. The V end was cut by 5 bases, the J end by 3 bases, with 13 bases between. The CDR3 loop spans 15 amino acids.

This chain joins TRBV29-1 and TRBJ1-2; D uncertain. The germline gives CDR1 SQVTM, CDR2 ANQGSEA. Trimming left V 8 bases short and J 1 base short, with 11 bases between. The CDR3 has 12 amino acids. The CDR3 DNA reads TGCAGCCTACGGGAGAGTAACTATGGCTACACCTTC. As protein: CSLRESNYGYTF. The whole variable domain, remainder taken from reference TRBV29-1 and TRBJ1-2, is SAVISQKPSRDICQRGTSLTIQCQVDSQVTMMFWYRQQPGQSLTLIATANQGSEATYESGFVIDKFPISRPNLTFSTLTVSNMSPEDSSIYLCSLRESNYGYTFGSGTRLTVV.

The J gene is TRBJ2-1, the V gene TRBV7-7; 10 bases fit TRBD1. Germline lookup yields CDR1 SSHAT and CDR2 FNYEAQ (reference sequence). The CDR3 runs 15 residues. CDR3 DNA sequence: TGTGCTAGCTCTCGGGGGGGACAGGGGTTGGATGAGCAGTTCTTC. It codes for CASSRGGQGLDEQFF.

The CDR3 nucleotides are TGTGCCACCCAAGCGGATAGCCAAGAGACCCAGTACTTC. This encodes CATQADSQETQYF. V gene TRBV6-2 or TRBV6-3 combines with J gene TRBJ2-5; maybe TRBD2 (5 bases). The CDR3 runs to 13 residues. The V and J ends lost 10 bases and 1 base respectively, with 13 bases between them. CDR1 MNHEY and CDR2 SVGEGT come from the germline V gene.

The chain carries TRBV20-1 and TRBJ2-5; TRBD1 might be the D (6 bases). The DNA end is more similar to TRBJ2-1, so the J call may be wrong. Germline CDR1 is DFQATT and CDR2 is SNEGSKA (reference sequence). This CDR3 is built from 15 residues. CDR3 in DNA: TGCAGTGCTAGTGGCGGACAGACCTACCAAGAGACCCAGTTCTTC. Translated: CSASGGQTYQETQFF.

This clonotype was counted only a few times. The chain is built from TRBV3-1 and TRBJ2-1, with D uncertain. There are 13 residues in the CDR3. V was pared by 2 bases and J by 5 bases, with 7 bases between. Germline-derived CDR1 and CDR2 are LGHDT and YNNKEL (reference sequence). CDR3 residues: CASSQYFDNEQFF. CDR3 in DNA: TGTGCCAGCAGCCAATATTTCGACAATGAGCAGTTCTTC.

The sample holds a few counts of this clonotype. The chain joins TRBV5-1 to TRBJ2-4, with 10 bases lining up with TRBD1. TRBJ2-7 explains the end of the DNA better; the J call may be wrong. The CDR3 has 16 residues. Germline-derived CDR1 and CDR2 are SGHRS and YFSETQ. The CDR3 sequence: CASSLDPGQGFYEQYF. CDR3 nucleotide sequence: TGCGCCAGCAGCTTGGATCCGGGACAGGGGTTCTACGAGCAGTACTTC.

The gene calls are TRBV27 and TRBJ2-4, with D perhaps matching TRBD2 (7 bases). Near its end, the DNA agrees better with TRBJ2-7, so the J call may be wrong. The germline gives CDR1 MNHEY, CDR2 SMNVEV (reference sequence). CDR3 length equals 14 residues. In DNA form, the CDR3 reads TGTGCCAGCAGTTTAAGGGGGGGACACTACGAGCAGTACTTC. Translation gives CASSLRGGHYEQYF.